This T cell receptor (beta chain) was found in a study of T cells in Graves' hyperthyroidism and ophthalmopathy. It was uncontrolled infection, other autoimmune disease, pregnancy or lactation that excluded patients. Used for diagnoses were clinical symptoms, serum thyroxine and TRAb, thyroid ultrasound and orbital computed tomography. Using around 10 ml of fresh peripheral blood, PBMCs were prepared. The CDR3 length is 14 residues. The V gene end was trimmed by 7 bases and the J gene end by 1 base; junction bases not matched to a gene: 5. Germline V gene data show CDR1 as MNHEY and CDR2 as SVGEGT. The source material, RNA transcripts, was used to amplify TCR beta CDR3 regions. During a first-round RT-PCR of the TCR CDR3, the HTBI primer set was used. TCRdb re-called the multiplex PCR reads through MiXCR, storing one row per CDR3 protein. The sample comprises roughly 570,000 distinct CDR3 sequences, 15% to 18% of which are singletons, and approximately 7.4% rests with the top ten.

The V call is TRBV6-2 or TRBV6-3, the J call TRBJ2-7; 9 bases are shared with TRBD2. The receptor's source is a woman aged 25 to 39 with Graves' hyperthyroidism. What was sequenced was blood. The CDR3: CASNHLAGSYEQYF. The CDR3 region has the DNA TGTGCCAGCAATCATCTAGCGGGATCCTACGAGCAGTACTTC.